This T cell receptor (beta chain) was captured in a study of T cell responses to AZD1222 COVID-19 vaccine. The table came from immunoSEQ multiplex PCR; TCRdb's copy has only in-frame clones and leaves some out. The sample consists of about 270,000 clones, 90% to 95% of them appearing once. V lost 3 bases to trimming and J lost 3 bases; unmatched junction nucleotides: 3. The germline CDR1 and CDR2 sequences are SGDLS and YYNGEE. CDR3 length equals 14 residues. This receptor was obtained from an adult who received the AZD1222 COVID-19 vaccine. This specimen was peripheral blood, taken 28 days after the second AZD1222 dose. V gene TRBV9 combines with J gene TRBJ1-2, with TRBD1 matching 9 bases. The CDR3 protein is CASSAGQGDYGYTF. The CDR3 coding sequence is TGTGCCAGCAGCGCGGGACAGGGAGACTATGGCTACACCTTC.